Presented here are 8 T cell receptor beta chains from one specimen sequenced in a study of blood T cell repertoires in COVID-19 (dated by TCRdb to between 2020 and 2021). Libraries were built with the immunoSEQ multiplex PCR assay. TCRdb mirrors the immuneACCESS table, restricted to in-frame sequences. Some clones are absent from its copies; in checked studies, under half trace to an unresolved V gene, and the reason for the others is unknown. This sample has some 330,000 clones in its table, and more than 90% of those were observed once. Of the sample, roughly 18% falls within the top ten clones. Input material: PBMCs or T cells enriched from blood (not recorded which). These TCRs come from a woman aged 30 to 39 who had recovered from COVID-19.

The V call is TRBV19, the J call TRBJ1-2; TRBD1 agrees at 7 bases. Germline CDR1 and CDR2: LNHDA and SQIVND (reference sequence). The J segment lost 7 bases and the V segment lost 4 bases, leaving 9 bases of the junction unmatched. This CDR3 spans 14 amino acids. CDR3 region: CASSKNTGVSGYTF. CDR3 nucleotide sequence: TGTGCCAGTAGTAAAAACACAGGGGTTTCTGGCTACACCTTC.

This sequence joins TRBV7-9 and TRBJ1-1; perhaps TRBD1 as D (5 bases). This CDR3 is built from 13 residues. V dropped 5 bases and J dropped 1 base, with 8 bases sitting between them. Germline V gene sequence: CDR1 SEHNR, CDR2 FQNEAQ (reference sequence). This CDR3 reads CASSQGENTEAFF. Written as DNA, the CDR3 is TGTGCCAGCAGCCAAGGGGAGAACACTGAAGCTTTCTTT.

The J gene is TRBJ1-1, the V gene TRBV30, with D possibly matching TRBD1 (6 bases). Germline V gene lookup returns CDR1 GTSNPN and CDR2 SVGIG (reference sequence). This CDR3 contains 13 residues. The ends were cut back, 5 bases at V and 6 bases at J, with 16 bases in the middle. CDR3 nucleotides: TGTGCCTGGCGGTTCGCGGGGGCCGCTGAAGCTTTCTTT. It codes for CAWRFAGAAEAFF.

The chain carries TRBV7-6 and TRBJ2-5; D is possibly TRBD1 (5 bases). This CDR3 spans 13 amino acids. Deletions cut 3 bases from V and 5 bases from J, with 10 bases between. CDR1 is SGHVS and CDR2 is FNYEAQ in the germline V gene. The CDR3: CASSFSKGETQYF. CDR3 nucleotide sequence: TGTGCCAGCAGCTTTAGTAAGGGGGAGACCCAGTACTTC.

The rearrangement joins TRBV12-3 or TRBV12-4 to TRBJ1-4; a weak D match, TRBD1 (5 bases). The CDR3 contains 13 residues. Between the trimmed V and J ends, which lost 3 bases and 8 bases, there was a span of 10 bases. The CDR3 coding sequence is TGTGCCAGCAGTTTGCAGGGTAGGGAAAAACTGTTTTTT. Encoded protein: CASSLQGREKLFF.

This sequence joins TRBV7-8 and TRBJ2-1; a possible D gene is TRBD2 (6 bases). Per germline, CDR1 SGHVS and CDR2 FQNEAQ. The length of the CDR3 is 13 residues. Deletions cut 2 bases from V and 7 bases from J, with 9 bases between. CDR3 nucleotides: TGTGCCAGCAGCTTATCACGGGGGAATGAGCAGTTCTTC. Translation gives CASSLSRGNEQFF.

The CDR3: CASSYRAGGSNTQYF. DNA of the CDR3: TGTGCCAGCAGTTATAGGGCGGGAGGGTCAAATACGCAGTATTTT. The chain is built from TRBV6-2 or TRBV6-3 and TRBJ2-3; 9 nucleotides align to TRBD2. Germline CDR1 reads MNHEY; CDR2 reads SVGEGT. The CDR3 totals 15 residues. Trimming removed 3 bases from V and 7 bases from J; junction bases left unmatched: 8.

The gene calls are TRBV3-1 (or the pseudogene TRBV3-2) and TRBJ1-2; the D gene is possibly TRBD1 (5 bases). Germline CDR1 and CDR2: LGHDT and YNNKEL (reference sequence). V lost 4 bases and J 4 bases, leaving 10 bases between the germline ends. This CDR3 comprises 13 residues. The CDR3 sequence: CASSPGTGYGYTF. CDR3 DNA: TGTGCCAGCAGCCCGGGGACTGGCTATGGCTACACCTTC.